The 9 T cell receptor beta chains presented below share a single source sample, sequenced in a study of blood T cell repertoires in COVID-19. TCRdb's copy holds only in-frame clones and misses some; the assay was immunoSEQ multiplex PCR. The sample records some 160,000 clones, around 87% being singletons. The specimen sequenced was peripheral blood. The source is a woman in her seventies with COVID-19, enrolled during active disease.

This clone occurred once. This chain's CDR3 is CASSLVGRGGTEAFF. The CDR3 DNA reads TGCGCCAGCAGCTTGGTGGGCAGGGGTGGTACTGAAGCTTTCTTT. J is TRBJ1-1 and V is TRBV5-1, with D possibly matching TRBD1 (6 bases). Deletions cut 0 bases from V and 5 bases from J, with 14 bases between. This CDR3 has 15 residues. The germline CDR1 and CDR2 sequences are SGHRS and YFSETQ.

There are a few counts of this clone. The V and J genes are TRBV2 and TRBJ1-3, with D maybe TRBD1 (6 bases). V was shortened by 6 bases and J by 0 bases, with 6 bases between the two germline ends. CDR1 is SNHLY and CDR2 is FYNNEI in the germline V gene. The CDR3 has 13 residues. The CDR3 is CASRGGSGNTIYF. The CDR3 nucleotides read TGTGCCAGCAGAGGGGGCTCTGGAAACACCATATATTTT.

The chain uses TRBV28 and TRBJ1-5; no reliable D call. The germline V gene has CDR1 MDHEN and CDR2 SYDVKM. V was cut by 4 bases and J by 4 bases, with 14 bases left in between. The CDR3 runs 15 residues. The CDR3 DNA reads as TGTGCCAGCAGTTCGCACCGCCGCGGGAATCAGCCCCAGCATTTT. This translates into CASSSHRRGNQPQHF.

The chain links TRBV9 to TRBJ1-2, with D possibly being TRBD1 (6 bases). Germline V gives CDR1 SGDLS, CDR2 YYNGEE. The CDR3 is made up of 16 amino acids. Between the trimmed V and J ends, which lost 0 bases and 4 bases, there was a span of 16 bases. In DNA, the CDR3 is TGTGCCAGCAGCGTAGCTACCCTGGGGGCCGCCTATGGCTACACCTTC. This encodes CASSVATLGAAYGYTF.

The rearrangement links TRBV24-1 to TRBJ2-7, with D tentatively TRBD2 (6 bases). V lost 3 bases and J lost 4, with 15 bases in between. Germline V gene data show CDR1 as KGHDR and CDR2 as SFDVKD. The CDR3 totals 15 residues. The CDR3 region is CATSDTTPGRYEQYF. The CDR3 coding sequence is TGTGCCACCAGTGATACAACGCCGGGGAGGTACGAGCAGTACTTC.

The CDR3 region is CASSLRANTEAFF. In DNA form, the CDR3 reads TGTGCCAGCAGCCTCCGAGCGAACACTGAAGCTTTCTTT. The gene calls are TRBV7-8 and TRBJ1-1; D gene ambiguous. CDR1 and CDR2 (germline): SGHVS, FQNEAQ. V gave up 5 bases and J gave up 1 base, with 8 bases separating them. The CDR3 covers 13 residues. The variable domain in full, with the rest retrieved from reference TRBV7-8 and TRBJ1-1, is GAGVSQSPRYKVAKRGQDVALRCDPISGHVSLFWYQQALGQGPEFLTYFQNEAQLDKSGLPSDRFFAERPEGSVSTLKIQRTQQEDSAVYLCASSLRANTEAFFGQGTRLTVV.

This clone appeared a few times. The J gene is TRBJ2-5, the V gene TRBV28; 8 nucleotides line up with TRBD1. Germline assignment: CDR1 MDHEN and CDR2 SYDVKM. Trimming at V came to 7 bases and at J to 5 bases, leaving 6 bases not matched to a gene. The CDR3 is 13 residues long. CDR3 DNA sequence: TGTGCCAGCAACCAGGGGGCGCAGGAGACCCAGTACTTC. Translation: CASNQGAQETQYF. Drawing the rest from reference TRBV28 and TRBJ2-5, the complete variable domain is DVKVTQSSRYLVKRTGEKVFLECVQDMDHENMFWYRQDPGLGLRLIYFSYDVKMKEKGDIPEGYSVSREKKERFSLILESASTNQTSMYLCASNQGAQETQYFGPGTRLLVL.

The chain carries TRBV2 and TRBJ1-1, with 8 bases that match TRBD1. Germline CDR1 is SNHLY and CDR2 is FYNNEI. CDR3 size: 17 residues. V lost 5 bases to trimming and J lost 0 bases; unmatched junction nucleotides: 11. The CDR3 region has the DNA TGTGCCAGCAGTCCTACAGGGGGGGTCCTTATGAACACTGAAGCTTTCTTT. Its translation: CASSPTGGVLMNTEAFF.

This chain connects TRBV5-6 to TRBJ1-3, with D uncertain. This CDR3 is built from 14 residues. V lost 4 bases, J lost 2 bases, and 10 bases lay in between. Germline CDR1 is SGHDT and CDR2 is YYEEEE. The CDR3 DNA sequence: TGTGCCAGCAGCCCTGGCGGTACTGGAAACACCATATATTTT. Translation gives CASSPGGTGNTIYF.